These T cell receptor beta chains were read from a single sample in a study of hypomethylating agent response in myelodysplastic syndrome. Profiling relied on immunoSEQ multiplex PCR, and the TCRdb table lists in-frame clones only, not all of them. The sample holds approximately 9,300 clones, under 85% seen once. Sample: bone marrow, taken before or after starting hypomethylating agent treatment for myelodysplastic syndrome (not recorded which). These receptors came from a human donor with myelodysplastic syndrome. Each CDR3 is given with its conserved first and last residue. D genes are given only for firm matches. Where a row states a size, it is once, few, many or the class of an expanded clone; other rows omit it.

D gene: TRBD1
clone size: -
V gene: TRBV5-1
J gene: TRBJ1-5
CDR3 protein: CASSYGQGGNQPQHF
CDR3 DNA: TGCGCCAGCAGTTATGGACAGGGAGGCAATCAGCCCCAGCATTTT

D gene: -
clone size: -
V gene: TRBV5-6
J gene: TRBJ1-1
CDR3 protein: CASTPKSGQREAFF
CDR3 DNA: TGTGCCAGCACCCCGAAATCGGGGCAGAGGGAAGCTTTCTTT

D gene: TRBD1
clone size: -
V gene: TRBV6-6
J gene: TRBJ1-6
CDR3 protein: CASSPGTANSPLHF
CDR3 DNA: TGTGCCAGCAGCCCCGGGACAGCTAATTCACCCCTCCACTTT

D gene: TRBD2
clone size: -
V gene: TRBV2
J gene: TRBJ2-1
CDR3 protein: CASSGGGGKGGEQFF
CDR3 DNA: TGTGCCAGCAGCGGTGGCGGGGGTAAAGGTGGTGAGCAGTTCTTC

D gene: -
clone size: -
V gene: TRBV10-2
J gene: TRBJ2-1
CDR3 protein: CASSPKNEQFF
CDR3 DNA: TGCGCCAGCAGTCCAAAAAATGAGCAGTTCTTC

D gene: TRBD2
clone size: -
V gene: TRBV5-1
J gene: TRBJ2-7
CDR3 protein: CASSFGGRAQEQYF
CDR3 DNA: TGCGCCAGCAGCTTTGGCGGGAGGGCGCAGGAGCAGTACTTC

D gene: TRBD1
clone size: -
V gene: TRBV15
J gene: TRBJ1-4
CDR3 protein: CATREDRGREKLFF
CDR3 DNA: TGTGCCACCAGGGAGGACAGGGGTCGCGAAAAACTGTTTTTT

D gene: -
clone size: -
V gene: TRBV6-6
J gene: TRBJ2-3
CDR3 protein: CASSYSIHGLTDTQYF
CDR3 DNA: TGTGCCAGCAGTTACTCGATACACGGGCTCACAGATACGCAGTATTTT

D gene: -
clone size: -
V gene: TRBV21-1
J gene: TRBJ2-7
CDR3 protein: CASSRRRKASQAYEQYF
CDR3 DNA: TGTGCCAGCAGCAGACGGAGGAAAGCATCCCAAGCCTACGAGCAGTACTTC

D gene: -
clone size: few
V gene: TRBV19
J gene: TRBJ1-5
CDR3 protein: CASGQNYNQPQHF
CDR3 DNA: TGTGCCAGCGGGCAGAATTATAATCAGCCCCAGCATTTT

D gene: -
clone size: -
V gene: TRBV7-6
J gene: TRBJ2-3
CDR3 protein: CASSLARTGVSTDTQYF
CDR3 DNA: TGTGCCAGCAGCTTAGCGAGGACGGGAGTATCTACAGATACGCAGTATTTT